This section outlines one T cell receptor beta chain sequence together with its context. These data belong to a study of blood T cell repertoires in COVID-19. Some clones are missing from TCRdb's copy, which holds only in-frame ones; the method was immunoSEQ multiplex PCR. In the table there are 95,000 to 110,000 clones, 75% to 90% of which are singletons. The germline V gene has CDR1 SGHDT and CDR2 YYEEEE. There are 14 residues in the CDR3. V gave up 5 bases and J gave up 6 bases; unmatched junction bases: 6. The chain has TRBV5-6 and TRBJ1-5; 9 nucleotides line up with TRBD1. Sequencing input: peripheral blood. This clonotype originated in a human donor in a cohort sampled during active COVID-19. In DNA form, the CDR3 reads TGTGCCAGCAGTAGGGACAGGGCCGTTCAGCCCCAGCATTTT. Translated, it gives CASSRDRAVQPQHF. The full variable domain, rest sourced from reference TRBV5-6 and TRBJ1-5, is DAGVTQSPTHLIKTRGQQVTLRCSPKSGHDTVSWYQQALGQGPQFIFQYYEEEERQRGNFPDRFSGHQFPNYSSELNVNALLLGDSALYLCASSRDRAVQPQHFGDGTRLSIL.